The rows below give T cell receptor beta chains drawn from one sample of a study of blood T cells in healthy people across ages. TCRdb reanalysed the 5' RACE reads using MiXCR and keeps one entry per CDR3 protein. The sample lists over a million distinct CDR3 sequences, around 25% occurring once. Separately, the same data were catalogued under a study of T cells of mothers and their children.

The sequenced sample consisted of blood. Receptor source: a girl aged 2 to 10 in good health. The CDR3 runs from the conserved cysteine through the conserved F or W. A D gene is named only where the DNA matches it firmly. Size is omitted from some rows. Given values are once, few, many or a class for expanded clones.

d_call,clone_size,v_call,j_call,cdr3_nt,cdr3_aa
NA,few,TRBV7-2,TRBJ2-5,TGTGCCAGCAGCCCTCCCCTAGACACCCAGTACTTC,CASSPPLDTQYF
NA,NA,TRBV6-1,TRBJ1-2,TGTGCCAGCAGTGAACTCAGGTCCTTGGACTATGGCTACACCTTC,CASSELRSLDYGYTF
TRBD2,NA,TRBV2,TRBJ2-2,TGTGCATTCCCGGGACTACAAACCGGGGAGCTGTTTTTT,CAFPGLQTGELFF
NA,NA,TRBV20-1,TRBJ1-6,TGCAGTGCTAGAGATAAGGGTAATTCACCCCTCCACTTT,CSARDKGNSPLHF
NA,NA,TRBV12-3/TRBV12-4,TRBJ2-6,TGTGCCAGCAGCACCACAGGGTACGGGACCAACGTCCTGACTTTC,CASSTTGYGTNVLTF
NA,NA,TRBV6-6,TRBJ2-2,TGTGCCACCCGACCTACGGACACCGGGGAGCTGTTTTTT,CATRPTDTGELFF
NA,NA,TRBV6-1,TRBJ2-5,TGTGCCAGCAGTGAAACAACAGGCCAAGAGACCCAGTACTTC,CASSETTGQETQYF
NA,few,TRBV12-3/TRBV12-4,TRBJ2-7,TGTGCCAGCAGTTTAGTACCAGGGACTTTCTACGAGCAGTACTTC,CASSLVPGTFYEQYF
TRBD2,NA,TRBV5-1,TRBJ2-5,TGCGCCAGCAGCTTGGAGACTAGCGGGAGGCAGGGGCAGTACTTC,CASSLETSGRQGQYF
NA,few,TRBV4-3,TRBJ1-2,TGCGCCAGCAGCCAAGCGCGGCAGGGGCACTATGGCTACACCTTC,CASSQARQGHYGYTF
NA,NA,TRBV5-1,TRBJ2-7,TGCGCCAGCAGCTTACCGGGAGCGGTCGAGCAGTACTTC,CASSLPGAVEQYF
TRBD1,once,TRBV12-3/TRBV12-4,TRBJ2-2,TGTGCCAGCAGTTTAATGTCAGGGGGCTTTACCGGGGAGCTGTTTTTT,CASSLMSGGFTGELFF
NA,once,TRBV6-6,TRBJ1-5,TGTGCCAGCAGTTATGAGGTTGTGCCCCAGCATTTT,CASSYEVVPQHF
NA,few,TRBV5-1,TRBJ1-4,TGCGCCAGCAGCTTTAGAGACAATAATGAAAAACTGTTTTTT,CASSFRDNNEKLFF
NA,few,TRBV4-1,TRBJ2-7,TGCGCCAGCAGCCAAGAAGCGAGGACAACCTCCTACGAGCAGTACTTC,CASSQEARTTSYEQYF
NA,NA,TRBV29-1,TRBJ2-5,TGCAGCGTTAAGCAGATCCAAGAGACCCAGTACTTC,CSVKQIQETQYF
TRBD2,few,TRBV29-1,TRBJ2-1,TGCAGCGTCCCGGGACTAGCGGGAGGGGAACTCTACAATGAGCAGTTCTTC,CSVPGLAGGELYNEQFF
NA,few,TRBV20-1,TRBJ2-3,TGCAGTGCTGCGGACCTCACAGATACGCAGTATTTT,CSAADLTDTQYF
NA,few,TRBV27,TRBJ1-5,TGTGCCAGCAGTTTATCGTGGGATCAGCCCCAGCATTTT,CASSLSWDQPQHF
NA,NA,TRBV6-2/TRBV6-3,TRBJ2-5,TGTGCCAGCAGTTACTCGTTGGCGACCCAGTACTTC,CASSYSLATQYF
NA,few,TRBV12-3/TRBV12-4,TRBJ2-5,TGTGCCAGCGCCCCTGCAAGGGGAGCCGAGACCCAGTACTTC,CASAPARGAETQYF
NA,NA,TRBV7-9,TRBJ1-4,TGTGCCACCCGACCCTCAACTAATGAAAAACTGTTTTTT,CATRPSTNEKLFF
NA,NA,TRBV7-3,TRBJ2-7,TGTGCCAGCAGCTCACCGGGGGCCCCGTTCTACGAGCAGTACTTC,CASSSPGAPFYEQYF
TRBD1,NA,TRBV7-2,TRBJ1-4,TGTGCCAGCAGCTTAGGACAGGGAACTAATGAAAAACTGTTTTTT,CASSLGQGTNEKLFF
NA,NA,TRBV4-1,TRBJ2-1,TGCGCCAGCAGCCAAGAAGGGGGGAGGGCACTCCGAGGGTCCTACAATGAGCAGTTCTTC,CASSQEGGRALRGSYNEQFF
NA,NA,TRBV20-1,TRBJ1-1,TGCAGTGCTAGCCCCCAGAACACTGAAGCTTTCTTT,CSASPQNTEAFF
TRBD1,NA,TRBV28,TRBJ2-5,TGTGCCAGCAGTTTCGGGGACAGAGTTCAAGAGACCCAGTACTTC,CASSFGDRVQETQYF
TRBD2,NA,TRBV2,TRBJ2-7,TGTGCCAGCAGTGAACCTAACCCTAGCGGAGTAACCTACGAGCAGTACTTC,CASSEPNPSGVTYEQYF
NA,NA,TRBV24-1,TRBJ2-1,TGTGCCACCAGTGATCTTCGCGGGGGCAGGGGAGGGGAGCAGTTCTTC,CATSDLRGGRGGEQFF
TRBD2,NA,TRBV28,TRBJ2-1,TGTGCCAGCAGCCAGGGACTAGCGGGAGATCTAGCTGAGCAGTTCTTC,CASSQGLAGDLAEQFF
NA,NA,TRBV12-3/TRBV12-4,TRBJ1-1,TGTGCCAGCAGTTTAGACCCCACGACTGAAGCTTTCTTT,CASSLDPTTEAFF
NA,many,TRBV28,TRBJ2-7,TGTGCCAGCAGTTTTTTAGCAGGGGCCTACGAGCAGTACTTC,CASSFLAGAYEQYF
NA,few,TRBV24-1,TRBJ1-2,TGTGCCACCAGTGACAAGTGGGGCAGAACTGGTGGCTACACCTTC,CATSDKWGRTGGYTF
NA,few,TRBV6-2/TRBV6-3,TRBJ2-5,TGTGCCAGCAGTTATCGACAGAACCAAGAGACCCAGTACTTC,CASSYRQNQETQYF
NA,NA,TRBV29-1,TRBJ2-5,TGCAGCGTTGAACCTGACACAGAGACCCAGTACTTC,CSVEPDTETQYF
TRBD2,NA,TRBV3-1,TRBJ2-4,TGTGCCAGCAGCCAACTAGCAAGCGGGGCTACCAACAAAAACATTCAGTACTTC,CASSQLASGATNKNIQYF
NA,few,TRBV7-9,TRBJ2-3,TGTGCCAGCAGCTCGGGGGCGTATGACACAGATACGCAGTATTTT,CASSSGAYDTDTQYF
NA,NA,TRBV3-1,TRBJ2-6,TGTGCCAGCAGCCAATCCCCCGGATGGGCCTCATCTGGGGCCAACGTCCTGACTTTC,CASSQSPGWASSGANVLTF
NA,few,TRBV29-1,TRBJ2-1,TGCAGCGTCCTCTGGGAGCAATATGAGCAGTTCTTC,CSVLWEQYEQFF
TRBD1,NA,TRBV27,TRBJ2-1,TGTGCCAGCAGTTTATACGGGACAGGGGGATTCAATGAGCAGTTCTTC,CASSLYGTGGFNEQFF
NA,many,TRBV6-6,TRBJ1-1,TGTGCCAGCACTCCCAGGGGAGGTGACACTGAAGCTTTCTTT,CASTPRGGDTEAFF
TRBD1,few,TRBV10-3,TRBJ1-5,TGTGCCATCAGTGAGTCGAGAGGGGGCAACAATCAGCCCCAGCATTTT,CAISESRGGNNQPQHF
NA,few,TRBV7-8,TRBJ1-5,TGTGCCAGCAGCTTAGACGTTGGACAGATCAATCAGCCCCAGCATTTT,CASSLDVGQINQPQHF
TRBD1,few,TRBV12-3/TRBV12-4,TRBJ1-2,TGTGCCAGCAGTCCATCGACAGGGCACTACACCTTC,CASSPSTGHYTF
NA,NA,TRBV20-1,TRBJ2-5,TGCAGTGCTTTATCCGGAGTTCTATCGGTAGAGACCCAGTACTTC,CSALSGVLSVETQYF
NA,NA,TRBV4-1,TRBJ1-1,TGCGCCAGCAGCCAAGTAATTCAGGGGAACACTGAAGCTTTCTTT,CASSQVIQGNTEAFF
TRBD1,few,TRBV7-9,TRBJ2-7,TGTGCCAGCAGCTTGTACCTCCCACAGGGGGCCGACGAGCAGTACTTC,CASSLYLPQGADEQYF